This passage covers 32 T cell receptor beta chains from one sample sequenced in a study of shared clonotypes between healthy human individuals. Data came from immunoSEQ multiplex PCR; TCRdb stores just in-frame clones and leaves some out. The sample includes under 1,100,000 clones, about 80% seen only once; the top ten take approximately 1.5%. The sequenced material came from memory CD4+ T cells sorted from blood. Subset here: CD45RA-negative fraction. Source of these receptors: a man between 18 and 35 years old in good health.

The V and J genes are TRBV7-9 and TRBJ1-2; D gene uncertain. This CDR3 has 15 residues. Germline-derived CDR1 and CDR2 are SEHNR and FQNEAQ (reference sequence). The ends were cut back, 3 bases at V and 3 bases at J, with 14 bases in the middle. DNA of the CDR3: TGTGCCAGCAGCTTTCTGGGAGTAGCAGACTATGGCTACACCTTC. Protein: CASSFLGVADYGYTF. Filled out from reference TRBV7-9 and TRBJ1-2, the complete variable domain reads DTGVSQNPRHKITKRGQNVTFRCDPISEHNRLYWYRQTLGQGPEFLTYFQNEAQLEKSRLLSDRFSAERPKGSFSTLEIQRTEQGDSAMYLCASSFLGVADYGYTFGSGTRLTVV.

Concerning this clone itself: The identical CDR3 is also encoded by other nucleotide sequences in the sample. This chain joins TRBV2 and TRBJ2-5; D gene uncertain. Per germline, CDR1 SNHLY and CDR2 FYNNEI. The V end lost 7 bases, the J end lost 2 bases, and 8 bases lay between the germline ends. CDR3 length: 12 residues. CDR3: CASNRGQETQYF. DNA of the CDR3: TGTGCCAGCAACCGAGGTCAAGAGACCCAGTACTTC.

The chain couples TRBV11-1 to TRBJ2-7, with 8 nucleotides matching TRBD2. Germline values: CDR1 SGHAT, CDR2 FQDESV (reference sequence). The V segment lost 2 bases and the J segment 0 bases; nucleotides outside the gene matches: 15. The CDR3 covers 19 residues. The CDR3 DNA reads TGTGCCAGCAGCTTAAATTTTCTCAGCGGGGGCCCCGGCTCCTACGAGCAGTACTTC. It yields the protein CASSLNFLSGGPGSYEQYF.

This clone was seen more than once but under ten times. J is TRBJ1-1 and V is TRBV10-3, with a possible D match to TRBD1 (5 bases). Germline loops: CDR1 ENHRY, CDR2 SYGVKD. The CDR3 is 14 residues long. Trimming took off 3 bases at V and 0 bases at J, with 8 bases between the two ends. The CDR3 is CAISDRAMNTEAFF. In DNA form, the CDR3 reads TGTGCCATCAGTGACAGGGCAATGAACACTGAAGCTTTCTTT.

This clone has only a few counts. The chain employs TRBV4-1 and TRBJ1-6; D not resolved. The V gene lost 0 bases and the J gene lost 7 bases, with 10 bases spanning the gap. CDR3 length equals 15 residues. From germline, CDR1 is MGHRA and CDR2 YSYEKL. The CDR3 spells CASSQDRMGNSPLHF. DNA for the CDR3: TGCGCCAGCAGCCAAGATAGAATGGGGAATTCACCCCTCCACTTT.

This clone was detected many times. V and J are TRBV14 and TRBJ2-5; no clear D gene. The CDR3 is 13 residues long. The germline V gene has CDR1 SGHDN and CDR2 FVKESK. V lost 0 bases, J lost 7 bases, and 9 bases lay in between. The CDR3 DNA follows: TGTGCCAGCAGCCAAGACGTGGTAGGGACCCAGTACTTC. Its translation: CASSQDVVGTQYF.

The chain has TRBV5-6 and TRBJ1-4; D gene ambiguous. Germline V gene lookup returns CDR1 SGHDT and CDR2 YYEEEE. This CDR3 spans 15 amino acids. V lost 1 base and J 7 bases, leaving 14 bases between the germline ends. The CDR3 reads CASSLRSREGEKLFF. The CDR3 DNA sequence: TGTGCCAGCAGCTTGCGGAGCCGGGAGGGTGAAAAACTGTTTTTT.

The rearrangement uses TRBV5-1 and TRBJ2-7; a weak D match, TRBD2 (6 bases). The CDR3 loop spans 15 amino acids. V was trimmed by 0 bases and J by 4 bases, leaving 14 bases between them. Germline values: CDR1 SGHRS, CDR2 YFSETQ. In nucleotides, the CDR3 is TGCGCCAGCAGCTTGGAGGCGGGGAGCCCGTACGAGCAGTACTTC. It is translated as CASSLEAGSPYEQYF.

This clone came up once. The chain has TRBV12-5 and TRBJ2-1; 11 bases line up with TRBD2. After removal of 8 bases from V and 0 bases from J, the junction contained 9 bases not matched to a gene. This CDR3 has 17 residues. Germline assignment: CDR1 LGHNT and CDR2 FRNRAP. The CDR3 loop reads CASRPLAGGGSYNEQFF. As DNA, the CDR3 is TGTGCTAGTAGGCCTTTAGCGGGAGGGGGCTCCTACAATGAGCAGTTCTTC.

The chain recombines TRBV7-9 with TRBJ2-7; 10 nucleotides align to TRBD1. The V gene end was trimmed by 3 bases and the J gene end by 2 bases; junction bases not matched to a gene: 4. The CDR3 covers 15 residues. CDR1 and CDR2 from the germline V gene are SEHNR and FQNEAQ (reference sequence). The CDR3 protein is CASSFGTGDPYEQYF. In DNA, the CDR3 is TGTGCCAGCAGCTTCGGGACAGGGGACCCCTACGAGCAGTACTTC. Looking up the rest from reference TRBV7-9 and TRBJ2-7 gives the full variable domain: DTGVSQNPRHKITKRGQNVTFRCDPISEHNRLYWYRQTLGQGPEFLTYFQNEAQLEKSRLLSDRFSAERPKGSFSTLEIQRTEQGDSAMYLCASSFGTGDPYEQYFGPGTRLTVT.

The rearrangement joins TRBV27 to TRBJ1-6; D uncertain. Between the trimmed V and J ends, which lost 2 bases and 4 bases, there was a span of 15 bases. Germline V CDR1 and CDR2: MNHEY, SMNVEV (reference sequence). The CDR3 sequence is 17 residues long. CDR3 sequence reads: CASSLRVHLPYNSPLHF. The CDR3 DNA follows: TGTGCCAGCAGTTTAAGGGTCCACCTTCCATATAATTCACCCCTCCACTTT.

The chain uses TRBV6-5 and TRBJ1-1, with D perhaps TRBD1 (5 bases). V lost 2 bases to trimming and J lost 4 bases, with 11 bases between them. The length of the CDR3 is 14 residues. Looked up from germline, CDR1 is MNHEY and CDR2 is SVGAGI. CDR3 sequence: CASSYRFGGTEAFF. CDR3 in DNA: TGTGCCAGCAGTTACCGGTTCGGGGGCACTGAAGCTTTCTTT.

The CDR3 reads CAISESRLAGGTDTQYF. CDR3 nucleotide sequence: TGTGCCATCAGTGAGTCGAGGCTAGCGGGGGGTACAGATACGCAGTATTTT. The rearrangement uses TRBV10-3 and TRBJ2-3; 11 nucleotides line up with TRBD2. The CDR3 loop spans 17 amino acids. Germline CDR1 and CDR2: ENHRY and SYGVKD. The ends lost 0 bases at V and 3 bases at J; junction bases unmatched: 5.

The chain has TRBV6-5 and TRBJ1-1; no definite D call. CDR1 and CDR2 (germline): MNHEY, SVGAGI. The CDR3 contains 13 residues. Trimming took 7 bases from V and 1 from J, leaving 10 bases between them. CDR3 sequence: CASTRKGNTEAFF. The CDR3 DNA reads as TGTGCCAGCACTCGAAAGGGGAACACTGAAGCTTTCTTT.

The chain links TRBV27 to TRBJ1-2; 10 bases fit TRBD1. Trimming at V came to 5 bases and at J to 4 bases, leaving 10 bases not matched to a gene. This CDR3 has 16 residues. Germline lookup yields CDR1 MNHEY and CDR2 SMNVEV (reference sequence). The CDR3 protein is CASSPTLGQGGYGYTF. The CDR3 DNA is TGTGCCAGCAGTCCTACCCTCGGACAGGGGGGCTATGGCTACACCTTC.

The J gene is TRBJ1-1, the V gene TRBV11-3; D unresolved. V was pared by 5 bases and J by 4 bases, with 20 bases between. The CDR3 runs to 16 residues. The germline CDR1 and CDR2 sequences are SGHNT and YENEEA. This CDR3 reads CASSELRQYRLTEAFF. The CDR3 nucleotides read TGTGCCAGCAGCGAACTCAGACAATATCGGCTCACTGAAGCTTTCTTT.

In this sample, this clone turned up once. The chain uses TRBV28 and TRBJ1-2; no clear D. This CDR3 has 14 amino acids. Trimming took off 5 bases at V and 0 bases at J, with 10 bases between the two ends. Germline V lookup: CDR1 MDHEN, CDR2 SYDVKM. The CDR3 DNA sequence: TGTGCCAGCAGTCCGTTGATTCCTAACTATGGCTACACCTTC. This translates into CASSPLIPNYGYTF.

In its sample, this clone was seen a few times. V usage is TRBV6-1 and J usage is TRBJ1-2; D unresolved. The CDR3 is made up of 11 amino acids. Germline values: CDR1 MNHNS, CDR2 SASEGT. With 4 bases removed from V and 5 bases from J, the gap between germline ends came to 5 bases. CDR3 protein: CASSGSYGYTF. DNA of the CDR3: TGTGCCAGCAGTGGTAGTTATGGCTACACCTTC.

This clone was counted many times. This rearrangement joins TRBV25-1 to TRBJ2-2, with D possibly matching TRBD1 (7 bases). This CDR3 spans 14 amino acids. V was pared by 4 bases and J by 7 bases, with 13 bases between. Germline V gene sequence: CDR1 MGHDK, CDR2 SYGVNS. CDR3 loop: CASSAQGEVGELFF. Here the CDR3 DNA reads TGTGCCAGCAGTGCCCAGGGGGAGGTCGGGGAGCTGTTTTTT.

CDR3 protein: CASSRTPGASDEQFF. CDR3 DNA sequence: TGTGCCAGCAGTCGAACGCCGGGGGCCTCGGATGAGCAGTTCTTC. V usage is TRBV7-2 and J usage is TRBJ2-1; D might be TRBD1 or TRBD2, each matching 6 bases. V was pared by 6 bases and J by 8 bases, with 20 bases between. This CDR3 has 15 residues. Germline V gene lookup returns CDR1 SGHTA and CDR2 FQGNSA.

This clone was detected only a few times. The chain employs TRBV14 and TRBJ1-1; D uncertain. The V end lost 1 base, the J end lost 2 bases, and 8 bases lay between the germline ends. The CDR3 runs to 14 residues. Per the germline V gene, CDR1 is SGHDN and CDR2 is FVKESK. The CDR3 reads CASSQVAGNTEAFF. The CDR3 region has the DNA TGTGCCAGCAGCCAAGTAGCCGGAAACACTGAAGCTTTCTTT.

The rearrangement uses TRBV5-1 and TRBJ1-4; D gene uncertain. The length of the CDR3 is 14 residues. The V and J ends lost 4 bases and 7 bases respectively, with 14 bases between them. Germline assignment: CDR1 SGHRS and CDR2 YFSETQ. CDR3 amino acids: CASSTGSTSEKLFF. The CDR3 bases are TGCGCCAGCAGCACTGGGAGTACGAGTGAAAAACTGTTTTTT.

In the case of this clone: In the same sample, other DNA sequences code for this CDR3. The chain combines TRBV6-5 with TRBJ2-7; no clear D gene. This CDR3 spans 14 amino acids. V was cut by 0 bases and J by 0 bases, with 6 bases left in between. Germline lookup yields CDR1 MNHEY and CDR2 SVGAGI. CDR3 coding DNA: TGTGCCAGCAGTTACTCGGGCAGCTCCTACGAGCAGTACTTC. It codes for CASSYSGSSYEQYF.

The chain has TRBV2 and TRBJ2-5; D is uncertain. This CDR3 has 15 amino acids. V lost 3 bases, J lost 4 bases, and 15 bases lay in between. Germline loops: CDR1 SNHLY, CDR2 FYNNEI. The CDR3: CASSDGNTQTETQYF. The CDR3 DNA reads TGTGCCAGCAGTGATGGGAACACGCAGACAGAGACCCAGTACTTC. The variable domain in full, completed from reference TRBV2 and TRBJ2-5, reads EPEVTQTPSHQVTQMGQEVILRCVPISNHLYFYWYRQILGQKVEFLVSFYNNEISEKSEIFDDQFSVERPDGSNFTLKIRSTKLEDSAMYFCASSDGNTQTETQYFGPGTRLLVL.

This sequence joins TRBV6-5 and TRBJ2-7, with 7 nucleotides matching TRBD2. Trimming took 3 bases from V and 4 from J; bases not matched to a gene: 3. Germline-derived CDR1 and CDR2 are MNHEY and SVGAGI. The CDR3 loop spans 13 amino acids. The CDR3 sequence: CASSYAGAYEQYF. CDR3 sequence (DNA): TGTGCCAGCAGTTATGCGGGAGCTTACGAGCAGTACTTC.

V usage is TRBV29-1 and J usage is TRBJ1-1; D is possibly TRBD1 (6 bases). Trimming cost V 4 bases and J 4 bases, with 10 bases left between them. CDR1 is SQVTM and CDR2 is ANQGSEA in the germline V gene. The CDR3 contains 12 residues. This chain's CDR3 is CSVVRGITEAFF. CDR3 bases: TGCAGCGTTGTAAGGGGGATCACTGAAGCTTTCTTT.

Of note for this clone: The sample carries other DNA sequences with the same CDR3. The rearrangement links TRBV30 to TRBJ2-7, with no clear D. This CDR3 has 12 residues. Trimming took 0 bases from V and 0 from J, leaving 3 bases between them. Germline V gives CDR1 GTSNPN, CDR2 SVGIG (reference sequence). The CDR3, as DNA: TGTGCCTGGAGTGTACTCTCCTACGAGCAGTACTTC. Translating gives CAWSVLSYEQYF.

The chain uses TRBV19 and TRBJ1-3, with D tentatively TRBD1 (5 bases). Per germline, CDR1 LNHDA and CDR2 SQIVND (reference sequence). The CDR3 is 14 amino acids. The ends were cut back, 7 bases at V and 2 bases at J, with 12 bases in the middle. The CDR3 nucleotides read TGTGCCAGTATCAGCAGGGCAACTGGAAACACCATATATTTT. Translated: CASISRATGNTIYF.

V is TRBV5-1 and J is TRBJ1-2; possibly TRBD1 for D (5 bases). Trimming stripped 0 bases from V and 8 bases from J, with 20 bases between. The germline V gene has CDR1 SGHRS and CDR2 YFSETQ. The CDR3 totals 16 residues. The CDR3 sequence is CASSLEVSGTGVGYTF. In nucleotides, the CDR3 is TGCGCCAGCAGCTTGGAAGTATCAGGGACGGGAGTAGGCTACACCTTC.

The chain links TRBV6-1 to TRBJ1-5; 7 nucleotides align to TRBD1. Germline V gene data show CDR1 as MNHNS and CDR2 as SASEGT. Trimming removed 2 bases from V and 6 bases from J; junction bases left unmatched: 7. This CDR3 has 15 residues. CDR3 sequence (DNA): TGTGCCAGCAGTGAAAGACACAGGGGAAGTCAGCCCCAGCATTTT. This gives the protein CASSERHRGSQPQHF.

Notes on this clone: Other nucleotide sequences from this sample produce the same CDR3. The V and J genes are TRBV6-5 and TRBJ2-1, with TRBD2 matching over 8 bases. Trimming at V came to 4 bases and at J to 3 bases, leaving 5 bases not matched to a gene. The V gene's germline CDR1 is MNHEY and CDR2 SVGAGI. The CDR3 has 15 residues. The CDR3 region has the DNA TGTGCCAGCAGTTCCGGACTAGCAGGCTACAATGAGCAGTTCTTC. It specifies CASSSGLAGYNEQFF.

The chain combines TRBV6-5 with TRBJ2-3; D ambiguous. The CDR3 runs 15 residues. Trimming removed 0 bases from V and 0 bases from J, with 7 bases in between. Per the germline V gene, CDR1 is MNHEY and CDR2 is SVGAGI. The CDR3, as DNA: TGTGCCAGCAGTTACTCGACACCTAGCACAGATACGCAGTATTTT. It specifies CASSYSTPSTDTQYF.